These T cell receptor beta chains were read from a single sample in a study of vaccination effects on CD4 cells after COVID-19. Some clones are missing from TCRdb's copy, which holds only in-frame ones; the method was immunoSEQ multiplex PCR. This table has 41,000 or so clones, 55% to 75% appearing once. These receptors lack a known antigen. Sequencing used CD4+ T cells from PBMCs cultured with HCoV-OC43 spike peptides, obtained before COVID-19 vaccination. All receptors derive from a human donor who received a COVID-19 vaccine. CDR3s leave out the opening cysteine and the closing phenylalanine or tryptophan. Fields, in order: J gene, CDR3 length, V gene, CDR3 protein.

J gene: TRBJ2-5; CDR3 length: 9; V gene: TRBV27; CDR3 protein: ASSHKETQY
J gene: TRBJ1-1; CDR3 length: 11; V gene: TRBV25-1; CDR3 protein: ASSGYRGAEAF
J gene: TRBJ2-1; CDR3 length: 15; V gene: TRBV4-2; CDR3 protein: ASSQDLSSGSYNEQF
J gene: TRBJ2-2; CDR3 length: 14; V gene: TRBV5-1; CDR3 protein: ATRLAGALNTGELF
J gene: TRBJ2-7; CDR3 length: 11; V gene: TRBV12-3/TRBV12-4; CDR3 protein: ASSLTRTGGQY
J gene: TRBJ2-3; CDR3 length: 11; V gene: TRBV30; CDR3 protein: AWRPWGLDTQY
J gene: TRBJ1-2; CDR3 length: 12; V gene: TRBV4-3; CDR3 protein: ASSQDRARDGYT
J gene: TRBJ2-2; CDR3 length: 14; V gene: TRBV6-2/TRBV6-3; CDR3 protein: ASSRGRRTGFGELF
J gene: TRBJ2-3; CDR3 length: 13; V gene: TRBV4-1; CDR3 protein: ASGPGTGNTDTQY
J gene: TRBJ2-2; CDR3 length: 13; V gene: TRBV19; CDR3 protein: ASSRTGWDTGELF
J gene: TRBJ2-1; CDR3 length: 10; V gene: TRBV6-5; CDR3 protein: ASLTVYNEQF
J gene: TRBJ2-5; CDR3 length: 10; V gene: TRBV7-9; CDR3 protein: ASSSDVGTQY
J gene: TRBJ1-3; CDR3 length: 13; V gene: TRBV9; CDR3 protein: ASSSQGSSGNTIY
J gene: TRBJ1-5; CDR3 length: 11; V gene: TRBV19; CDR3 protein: ASSLDRDQPQH
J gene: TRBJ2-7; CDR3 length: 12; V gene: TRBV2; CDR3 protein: ASSDLSGSDEQY
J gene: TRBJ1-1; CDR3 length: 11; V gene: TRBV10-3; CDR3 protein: AIKVQLNTEAF
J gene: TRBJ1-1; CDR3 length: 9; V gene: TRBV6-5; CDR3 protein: ASSSVSEAF
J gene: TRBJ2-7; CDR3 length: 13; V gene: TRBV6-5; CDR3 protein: ASSSRNGAIYEQY
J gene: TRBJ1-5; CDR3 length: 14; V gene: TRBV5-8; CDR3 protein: ASSLSGGSSNQPQH
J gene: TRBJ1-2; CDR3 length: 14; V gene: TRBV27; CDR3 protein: ASSRITGTGVYGYT
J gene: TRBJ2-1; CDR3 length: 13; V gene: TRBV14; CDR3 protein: ASSPTSGMTTEQF
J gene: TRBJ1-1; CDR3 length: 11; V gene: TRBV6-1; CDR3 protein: ASSEEARTEAF
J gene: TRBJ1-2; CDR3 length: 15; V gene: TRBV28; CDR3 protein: ASSSPSTGQVFYGYT
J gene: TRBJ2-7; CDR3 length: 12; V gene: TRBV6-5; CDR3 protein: ASSWPGLAEEQY
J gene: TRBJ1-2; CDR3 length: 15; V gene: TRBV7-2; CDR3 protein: ASSVGYRGADGYGYT
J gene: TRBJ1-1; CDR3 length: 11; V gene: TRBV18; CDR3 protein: ASSPQGLGEAF
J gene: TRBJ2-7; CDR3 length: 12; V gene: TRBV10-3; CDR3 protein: AISEVTQGYEQY
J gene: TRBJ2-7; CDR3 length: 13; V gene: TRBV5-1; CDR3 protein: ASTLSGTGPYEQY
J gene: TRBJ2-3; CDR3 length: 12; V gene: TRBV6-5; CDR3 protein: ASSWGYHTDTQY
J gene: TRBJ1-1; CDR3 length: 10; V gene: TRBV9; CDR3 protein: ASSLRDTEAF
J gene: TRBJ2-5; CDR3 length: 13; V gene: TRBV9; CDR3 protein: ASSVWQGVGETQY
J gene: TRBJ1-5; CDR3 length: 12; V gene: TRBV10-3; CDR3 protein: AISEGQTNQPQH
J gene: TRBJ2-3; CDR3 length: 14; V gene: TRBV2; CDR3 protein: ASISGGLAFTDTQY
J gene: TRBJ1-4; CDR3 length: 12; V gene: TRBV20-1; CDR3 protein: SASRPGKKEKLF
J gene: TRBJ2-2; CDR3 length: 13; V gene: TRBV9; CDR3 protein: ASSALAANTGELF
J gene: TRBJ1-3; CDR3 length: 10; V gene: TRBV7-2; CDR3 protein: ASAVSGNTIY
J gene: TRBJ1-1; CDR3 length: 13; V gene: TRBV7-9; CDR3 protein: ASSYPRGRNTEAF
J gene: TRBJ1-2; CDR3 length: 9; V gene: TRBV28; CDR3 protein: ASTPGAGYT